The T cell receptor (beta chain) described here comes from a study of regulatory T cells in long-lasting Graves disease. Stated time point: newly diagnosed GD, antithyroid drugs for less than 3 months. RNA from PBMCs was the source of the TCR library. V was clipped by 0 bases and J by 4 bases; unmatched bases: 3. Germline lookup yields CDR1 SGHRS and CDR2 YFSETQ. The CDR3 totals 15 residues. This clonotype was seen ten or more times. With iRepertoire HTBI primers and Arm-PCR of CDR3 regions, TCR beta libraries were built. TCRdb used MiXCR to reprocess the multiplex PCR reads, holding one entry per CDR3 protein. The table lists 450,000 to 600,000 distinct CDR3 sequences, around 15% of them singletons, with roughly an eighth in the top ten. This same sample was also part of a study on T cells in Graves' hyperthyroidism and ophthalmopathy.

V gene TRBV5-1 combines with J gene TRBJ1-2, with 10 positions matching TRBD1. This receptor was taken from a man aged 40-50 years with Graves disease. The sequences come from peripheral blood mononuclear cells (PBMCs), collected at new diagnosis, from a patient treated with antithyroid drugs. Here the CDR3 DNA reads TGCGCCAGCAGCTTGGACCGGGACAGGGGCTATGGCTACACCTTC. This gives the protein CASSLDRDRGYGYTF.